Sequencing of this TCR beta chain was carried out in a study of OX40 agonist ivuxolimab in advanced cancers. Overall study context: As their treatment, patients were administered ivuxolimab, an agonistic anti-OX40 (CD134) antibody. Melanoma, hepatocellular carcinoma, head and neck or renal cell cancer occurred in dose-escalation patients.

Sampled blood was obtained at baseline, cycle 4 day 1, and cycle 7 day 1. The germline V and J ends were trimmed by 5 bases and 4 bases, with 11 bases remaining between them. Germline assignment: CDR1 SGHTA and CDR2 FQGNSA. The CDR3 is 13 amino acids. Turning to this clone: Its antigen is undetermined.

Whole-study findings and limits: Within 6 weeks, CD4+ and CD8+ blood T cells expanded clonally at 0.1 to 3.0 mg/kg.

The protocol was immunoSEQ multiplex PCR, while the TCRdb copy is restricted to in-frame clones and leaves out a portion. This table holds tens of thousands of clones, 70% to 90% found once. The clonotype was recovered from an adult with an advanced solid tumor such as melanoma, head and neck, liver or kidney cancer. The gene calls are TRBV7-2 and TRBJ1-2; D not certain. This sample comprised CD4+ or CD8+ T cells sorted from blood, obtained in a trial of the OX40 agonist ivuxolimab. CDR3 DNA sequence: TGTGCCAGCAGCCCCGTGGCTACCTATGGCTACACCTTC. Translation gives CASSPVATYGYTF.